These T cell receptor beta chains were read from a single sample in a study of control samples from healthy donors and cancer patients. Assay: immunoSEQ multiplex PCR; the TCRdb copy retains only in-frame clones and omits some. The table shows over 200,000 clones, with roughly 80% occurring only once. Input material: PBMCs. These receptors were taken from a woman aged 60-75 years with lung cancer. CDR3s include the opening cysteine and the closing phenylalanine or tryptophan. A D gene is named only where the DNA matches it firmly. Not all rows give a size; the values are once, few, many and, for expanded clones, a class.

v_call: TRBV7-2; clone_size: .; d_call: .; j_call: TRBJ1-1; cdr3_aa: CASSLLGKNTEAFF; cdr3_nt: TGTGCCAGCAGCTTACTAGGGAAGAACACTGAAGCTTTCTTT
v_call: TRBV5-1; clone_size: .; d_call: .; j_call: TRBJ2-2; cdr3_aa: CASSFVRGDGELFF; cdr3_nt: TGCGCCAGCAGCTTCGTTAGAGGGGACGGGGAGCTGTTTTTT
v_call: TRBV3-1/TRBV3-2; clone_size: .; d_call: TRBD1; j_call: TRBJ1-5; cdr3_aa: CASSQTGASSNQPQHF; cdr3_nt: TGTGCCAGCAGCCAAACAGGGGCTTCTAGCAATCAGCCCCAGCATTTT
v_call: TRBV29-1; clone_size: .; d_call: TRBD1; j_call: TRBJ1-2; cdr3_aa: CSIGDRDTNYGYTF; cdr3_nt: TGCAGCATCGGAGACAGGGACACTAACTATGGCTACACCTTC
v_call: TRBV9; clone_size: .; d_call: TRBD1; j_call: TRBJ1-1; cdr3_aa: CASSVGDRGPNTEAFF; cdr3_nt: TGTGCCAGCAGCGTAGGAGACAGGGGGCCGAACACTGAAGCTTTCTTT
v_call: TRBV27; clone_size: .; d_call: TRBD1; j_call: TRBJ2-1; cdr3_aa: CASNRQGRSYNEQFF; cdr3_nt: TGTGCCAGCAACAGACAGGGAAGATCCTACAATGAGCAGTTCTTC
v_call: TRBV27; clone_size: .; d_call: TRBD1; j_call: TRBJ1-5; cdr3_aa: CASRTGTGEQPQHF; cdr3_nt: TGTGCCAGCAGGACAGGGACAGGGGAACAGCCCCAGCATTTT
v_call: TRBV5-5; clone_size: .; d_call: .; j_call: TRBJ1-1; cdr3_aa: CASSPRGAVNTEAFF; cdr3_nt: TGTGCCAGCAGCCCGCGCGGGGCCGTCAACACTGAAGCTTTCTTT
v_call: TRBV7-9; clone_size: few; d_call: .; j_call: TRBJ2-2; cdr3_aa: CASSLTSPGELFF; cdr3_nt: TGTGCCAGCAGCTTGACTAGTCCCGGGGAGCTGTTTTTT
v_call: TRBV5-1; clone_size: .; d_call: .; j_call: TRBJ1-5; cdr3_aa: CASSLGGDQPQHF; cdr3_nt: TGCGCCAGCAGCTTGGGTGGGGATCAGCCCCAGCATTTT
v_call: TRBV18; clone_size: .; d_call: TRBD1; j_call: TRBJ1-2; cdr3_aa: CASSQGASYGYTF; cdr3_nt: TGTGCCAGCTCACAGGGGGCTTCCTATGGCTACACCTTC
v_call: TRBV18; clone_size: .; d_call: .; j_call: TRBJ1-4; cdr3_aa: CASSPPGGKRGEKLFF; cdr3_nt: TGTGCCAGCTCACCACCGGGAGGAAAGCGCGGTGAAAAACTGTTTTTT
v_call: TRBV15; clone_size: .; d_call: .; j_call: TRBJ2-2; cdr3_aa: CATSRTTGTPNTGELFF; cdr3_nt: TGTGCCACCAGCAGAACGACCGGGACACCGAACACCGGGGAGCTGTTTTTT
v_call: TRBV5-1; clone_size: .; d_call: .; j_call: TRBJ1-1; cdr3_aa: CASSRNMNTEAFF; cdr3_nt: TGCGCCAGCAGCCGGAACATGAACACTGAAGCTTTCTTT
v_call: TRBV7-9; clone_size: once; d_call: .; j_call: TRBJ2-3; cdr3_aa: CASSPRGGGPDTQYF; cdr3_nt: TGTGCCAGCAGCCCAAGGGGTGGAGGGCCAGATACGCAGTATTTT
v_call: TRBV9; clone_size: .; d_call: TRBD2; j_call: TRBJ2-3; cdr3_aa: CASSVGLGSGGGTDTQYF; cdr3_nt: TGTGCCAGCAGCGTGGGTTTAGGTAGCGGGGGGGGCACAGATACGCAGTATTTT
v_call: TRBV4-2; clone_size: .; d_call: TRBD2; j_call: TRBJ2-1; cdr3_aa: CASSQDRTGGPNEQFF; cdr3_nt: TGTGCCAGCAGCCAAGATCGGACGGGAGGGCCCAATGAGCAGTTCTTC
v_call: TRBV6-4; clone_size: .; d_call: .; j_call: TRBJ1-2; cdr3_aa: CASSEEGVGGYTF; cdr3_nt: TGTGCCAGCAGTGAAGAAGGGGTAGGGGGCTACACCTTC
v_call: TRBV19; clone_size: .; d_call: TRBD1; j_call: TRBJ2-1; cdr3_aa: CASSRGTGTAAYNEQFF; cdr3_nt: TGTGCCAGTAGCAGGGGAACCGGGACAGCGGCCTACAATGAGCAGTTCTTC
v_call: TRBV18; clone_size: .; d_call: TRBD2; j_call: TRBJ2-7; cdr3_aa: CASSPLLGGAKYEQYF; cdr3_nt: TGTGCCAGCTCACCGCTTCTCGGGGGGGCCAAGTACGAGCAGTACTTC
v_call: TRBV28; clone_size: .; d_call: TRBD2; j_call: TRBJ2-3; cdr3_aa: CASRTLTSGSTDTQYF; cdr3_nt: TGTGCCAGCAGAACTCTGACTAGCGGGAGTACAGATACGCAGTATTTT
v_call: TRBV9; clone_size: .; d_call: .; j_call: TRBJ1-3; cdr3_aa: CASSVGLQTNSGNTIYF; cdr3_nt: TGTGCCAGCAGCGTAGGTCTACAGACCAACTCTGGAAACACCATATATTTT
v_call: TRBV27; clone_size: once; d_call: .; j_call: TRBJ1-1; cdr3_aa: CASSSAGLPMNTEAFF; cdr3_nt: TGTGCCAGCAGTTCCGCGGGTCTTCCCATGAACACTGAAGCTTTCTTT
v_call: TRBV2; clone_size: .; d_call: TRBD1; j_call: TRBJ1-5; cdr3_aa: CASSGGQGGQPQHF; cdr3_nt: TGTGCCAGCAGTGGTGGACAGGGGGGTCAGCCCCAGCATTTT
v_call: TRBV7-2; clone_size: few; d_call: TRBD1; j_call: TRBJ1-2; cdr3_aa: CASSWGTGVTYGYTF; cdr3_nt: TGTGCCAGCAGCTGGGGGACAGGGGTTACCTATGGCTACACCTTC
v_call: TRBV11-2; clone_size: .; d_call: TRBD1; j_call: TRBJ1-2; cdr3_aa: CASRDGRGNYGYTF; cdr3_nt: TGTGCCAGCAGGGACGGCAGGGGGAACTATGGCTACACCTTC